The rows below give T cell receptor beta chains drawn from one sample of a study of blood T cell repertoires in COVID-19. Clones were read by immunoSEQ multiplex PCR, and TCRdb kept only the in-frame ones, dropping some. The repertoire holds about 21,000 clones, roughly 85% seen once, with 60% to 65% in the top ten. The sample consisted of peripheral blood. All receptors derive from a man at least 80 years old with acute or convalescent COVID-19. Both conserved end residues are part of each CDR3. Each record gives: D gene, clone size, J gene, V gene, CDR3 protein, CDR3 DNA. D genes are given only for firm matches. Not all rows give a size; the values are once, few, many and, for expanded clones, a class.

D gene: .
clone size: .
J gene: TRBJ1-2
V gene: TRBV12-3/TRBV12-4
CDR3 protein: CASKTEGNYGYTF
CDR3 DNA: TGTGCCAGCAAAACAGAGGGTAACTATGGCTACACCTTC

D gene: .
clone size: .
J gene: TRBJ2-7
V gene: TRBV2
CDR3 protein: CASNLDRLSYEQYF
CDR3 DNA: TGTGCCAGCAACCTCGACAGGCTCTCCTACGAGCAGTACTTC

D gene: TRBD1
clone size: .
J gene: TRBJ1-6
V gene: TRBV15
CDR3 protein: CATSGMDRLSTLHF
CDR3 DNA: TGTGCCACCAGCGGTATGGACAGGCTGTCCACCCTCCACTTT

D gene: TRBD2
clone size: .
J gene: TRBJ2-3
V gene: TRBV9
CDR3 protein: CASSVGASGGLSDTQYF
CDR3 DNA: TGTGCCAGCAGCGTAGGGGCCAGCGGGGGACTCTCAGATACGCAGTATTTT

D gene: .
clone size: .
J gene: TRBJ1-2
V gene: TRBV4-2
CDR3 protein: CASSQVSADSYGYTF
CDR3 DNA: TGTGCCAGCAGCCAAGTTTCGGCGGACTCCTATGGCTACACCTTC

D gene: .
clone size: .
J gene: TRBJ1-1
V gene: TRBV12-3/TRBV12-4
CDR3 protein: CASSFGQGTEAFF
CDR3 DNA: TGTGCCAGCAGTTTCGGTCAGGGGACTGAAGCTTTCTTT

D gene: TRBD2
clone size: .
J gene: TRBJ2-7
V gene: TRBV5-1
CDR3 protein: CASSLGTSGYEQYF
CDR3 DNA: TGCGCCAGCAGCTTGGGGACTAGCGGCTACGAGCAGTACTTC

D gene: .
clone size: once
J gene: TRBJ2-7
V gene: TRBV27
CDR3 protein: CASSLKRGSLEQYF
CDR3 DNA: TGTGCCAGCAGTTTGAAAAGGGGATCCCTCGAGCAGTACTTC

D gene: .
clone size: .
J gene: TRBJ1-3
V gene: TRBV3-1/TRBV3-2
CDR3 protein: CASSQIRNSGNTIYF
CDR3 DNA: TGTGCCAGCAGCCAGATACGGAACAGTGGAAACACCATATATTTT

D gene: TRBD1
clone size: .
J gene: TRBJ2-4
V gene: TRBV19
CDR3 protein: CASTPGQGRTKNIQYF
CDR3 DNA: TGTGCCAGTACCCCCGGACAGGGCCGTACCAAAAACATTCAGTACTTC

D gene: .
clone size: .
J gene: TRBJ1-6
V gene: TRBV2
CDR3 protein: CASFRDNNSPLHF
CDR3 DNA: TGTGCCAGCTTTAGGGACAATAATTCACCCCTCCACTTT

D gene: .
clone size: .
J gene: TRBJ2-1
V gene: TRBV18
CDR3 protein: CASSPAVNEQFF
CDR3 DNA: TGTGCCAGCTCACCTGCGGTGAATGAGCAGTTCTTC

D gene: TRBD1
clone size: .
J gene: TRBJ1-5
V gene: TRBV7-9
CDR3 protein: CASSPGQGEGNQPQHF
CDR3 DNA: TGTGCCAGCAGTCCGGGACAGGGTGAGGGCAATCAGCCCCAGCATTTT

D gene: TRBD2
clone size: .
J gene: TRBJ2-5
V gene: TRBV7-2
CDR3 protein: CASSRSGARETQYF
CDR3 DNA: TGTGCCAGCAGCCGTAGCGGGGCCCGGGAGACCCAGTACTTC

D gene: .
clone size: .
J gene: TRBJ1-5
V gene: TRBV7-2
CDR3 protein: CASSLHSNQPQHF
CDR3 DNA: TGTGCCAGCAGCTTACATAGCAATCAGCCCCAGCATTTT

D gene: TRBD1
clone size: .
J gene: TRBJ1-4
V gene: TRBV6-5
CDR3 protein: CASSYSSGGKLFF
CDR3 DNA: TGTGCCAGCAGTTACTCGTCAGGGGGAAAACTGTTTTTT

D gene: TRBD1
clone size: .
J gene: TRBJ2-2
V gene: TRBV5-8
CDR3 protein: CASSSGQGASGELFF
CDR3 DNA: TGTGCCAGCAGCTCGGGACAGGGGGCTAGCGGGGAGCTGTTTTTT